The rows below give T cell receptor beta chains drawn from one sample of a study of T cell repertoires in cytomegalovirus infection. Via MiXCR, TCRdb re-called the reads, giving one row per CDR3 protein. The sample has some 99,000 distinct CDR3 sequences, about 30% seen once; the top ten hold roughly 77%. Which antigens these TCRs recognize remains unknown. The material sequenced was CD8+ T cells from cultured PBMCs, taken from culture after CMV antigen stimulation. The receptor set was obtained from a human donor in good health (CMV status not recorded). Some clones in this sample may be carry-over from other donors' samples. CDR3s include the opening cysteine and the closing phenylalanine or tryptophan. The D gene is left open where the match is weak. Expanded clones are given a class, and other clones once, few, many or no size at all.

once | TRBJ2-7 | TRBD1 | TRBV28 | TGTGCCAGCAGCCAAAACCCAACAGGGGAATGGAACTACGAGCAGTACTTC | CASSQNPTGEWNYEQYF
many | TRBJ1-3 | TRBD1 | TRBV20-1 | TGCAGTGCTAGGGGCGGGACAGCTGGAAACACCATATATTTT | CSARGGTAGNTIYF
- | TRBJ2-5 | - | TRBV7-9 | TGTGCCAGCAGCCACGACCTCGGTGGCAGGGGCGTGGAGACCCAGTACTTC | CASSHDLGGRGVETQYF
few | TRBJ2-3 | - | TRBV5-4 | TGTGCCAGCAGCGAAACTAGGGAGGCGGCAGATACGCAGTATTTT | CASSETREAADTQYF
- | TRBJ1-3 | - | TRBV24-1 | TGTGCCACCAGTGATTTGGCGGGGGACACCATATATTTT | CATSDLAGDTIYF
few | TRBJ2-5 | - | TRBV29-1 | TGCAGCGCCGGGGATGAGACCCAGTACTTC | CSAGDETQYF
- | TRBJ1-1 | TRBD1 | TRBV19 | TGTGCCAGTAGTATGGGGACAGGCCATAACACTGAAGCTTTCTTT | CASSMGTGHNTEAFF
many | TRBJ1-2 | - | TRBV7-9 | TGTGCCAGCAGCACCGGGACGGAAATAGTCTATGGCTACACCTTC | CASSTGTEIVYGYTF
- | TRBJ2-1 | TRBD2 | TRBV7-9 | TGTGCCAGCAGCTCAGTAGCGGGGGGCTACAATGAGCAGTTCTTC | CASSSVAGGYNEQFF
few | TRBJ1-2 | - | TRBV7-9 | TGTGCCAGCAGCCCTCCGGAGGCCAGCTACACCTTC | CASSPPEASYTF
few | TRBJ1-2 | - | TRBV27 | TGTGCCAGCAGGGACCACAGAACTAACTATGGCTACACCTTC | CASRDHRTNYGYTF
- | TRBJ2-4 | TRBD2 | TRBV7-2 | TGTGCCAGCAGCCGGGGACTAGCGGGGGGGCCAGCCAAAAACATTCAGTACTTC | CASSRGLAGGPAKNIQYF
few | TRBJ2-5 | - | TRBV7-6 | TGTGCCAGCAGCTTAGATACCTTCCTGAACCAAGAGACCCAGTACTTC | CASSLDTFLNQETQYF
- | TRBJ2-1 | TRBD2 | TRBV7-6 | TGTGCCAGCAGCTTCGGGGGGGGGCTGAATGAGCAGTTCTTC | CASSFGGGLNEQFF
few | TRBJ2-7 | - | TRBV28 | TGTGCCAGCAGTTACGGGGCCCCCGGCTCCTACGAGCAGTACTTC | CASSYGAPGSYEQYF
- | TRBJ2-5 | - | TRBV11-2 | TGTGCCAGCAGCTTCACAGGGTACCAAGAGACCCAGTACTTC | CASSFTGYQETQYF
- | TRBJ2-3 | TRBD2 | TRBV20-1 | TGCAGTGCTAGGGGGGGGGAGACAGATACGCAGTATTTT | CSARGGETDTQYF
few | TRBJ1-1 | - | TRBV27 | TGTGCCAGCAGTTTGGGGGTGGGGGGGAACACTGAAGCTTTCTTT | CASSLGVGGNTEAFF
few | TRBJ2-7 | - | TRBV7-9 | TGTGCCAGCAGCTCAACTCGCACCGGACAGAGACCCTACGAGCAGTACTTC | CASSSTRTGQRPYEQYF
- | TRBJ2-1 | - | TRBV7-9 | TGTGCCAGCCTCGCTCAGATTAATGAGCAGTTCTTC | CASLAQINEQFF
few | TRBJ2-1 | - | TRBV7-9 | TGTGCCAGCAGTTACGACAGCGACGATGAGCAGTTCTTC | CASSYDSDDEQFF
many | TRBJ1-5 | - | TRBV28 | TGTGCCAGCAGTTTCAACAGGGGCAATCAGCCCCAGCATTTT | CASSFNRGNQPQHF
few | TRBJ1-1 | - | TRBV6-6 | TGTGCCAGCAGTCCCCTCGGAACTGAGAACACTGAAGCTTTCTTT | CASSPLGTENTEAFF
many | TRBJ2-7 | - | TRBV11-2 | TGTGCCAGCAGCTACGACTCTCCCTACGAGCAGTACTTC | CASSYDSPYEQYF
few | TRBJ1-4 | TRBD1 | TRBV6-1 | TGTGCCAGCAGTTCGGCGACAGGGGGTAATGAAAAACTGTTTTTT | CASSSATGGNEKLFF